The 24 T cell receptor beta chains below all came from one sample that was sequenced in a study of T cell changes during pregnancy in multiple sclerosis. Assay: immunoSEQ multiplex PCR; the TCRdb copy retains only in-frame clones and omits some. Among around 40,000 clones listed, 91% were seen once. The sequencing here drew on CD8+ T cells from peripheral blood mononuclear cells, taken in the second trimester of pregnancy. Source of these receptors: a female donor with multiple sclerosis, enrolled in a pregnancy study.

The chain recombines TRBV5-1 with TRBJ2-7; no clear D gene. Germline V gene sequence: CDR1 SGHRS, CDR2 YFSETQ. CDR3 length equals 12 residues. V was cut by 5 bases and J by 0 bases, with 6 bases left in between. This chain's CDR3 is CASSTDSYEQYF. CDR3 in DNA: TGCGCCAGCAGTACAGACTCCTACGAGCAGTACTTC.

The chain recombines TRBV9 with TRBJ2-7; 10 bases agree with TRBD2. Germline CDR1 reads SGDLS; CDR2 reads YYNGEE. The CDR3 totals 16 residues. J lost 2 bases, V lost 0 bases, and 5 bases had no gene match. The CDR3 region is CASSVAGLAVPYEQYF. The CDR3 coding sequence is TGTGCCAGCAGCGTAGCTGGACTAGCGGTCCCCTACGAGCAGTACTTC.

The chain employs TRBV9 and TRBJ2-1, with a tentative D call TRBD2 (6 bases). CDR1 is SGDLS and CDR2 is YYNGEE in the germline V gene. The CDR3 is 13 residues long. V was pared by 2 bases and J by 6 bases, with 9 bases between. In nucleotides, the CDR3 is TGTGCCAGCAGCGTTAGGGGAGGCAATGAGCAGTTCTTC. Translation: CASSVRGGNEQFF.

The chain combines TRBV4-1 with TRBJ2-7; TRBD1 matches at 11 bases. CDR3 length: 19 amino acids. Germline loops: CDR1 MGHRA, CDR2 YSYEKL. Trimming cost V 1 base and J 0 bases; bases outside gene matches: 11. The CDR3 is CASSQAPRTGGGFSYEQYF. The CDR3 coding sequence is TGCGCCAGCAGCCAAGCCCCCCGGACAGGGGGCGGCTTCTCCTACGAGCAGTACTTC.

This chain uses TRBV7-9 with TRBJ2-6; 8 bases line up with TRBD1. Per the germline V gene, CDR1 is SEHNR and CDR2 is FQNEAQ (reference sequence). The CDR3 loop spans 17 amino acids. The V gene end was trimmed by 3 bases and the J gene end by 2 bases; junction bases not matched to a gene: 6. The CDR3 spells CASSLRTGTAGANVLTF. CDR3 nucleotides: TGTGCCAGCAGCTTGAGGACAGGGACGGCTGGGGCCAACGTCCTGACTTTC. Based on the CDR3 plus reference TRBV7-9 and TRBJ2-6, the full variable domain is DTGVSQNPRHKITKRGQNVTFRCDPISEHNRLYWYRQTLGQGPEFLTYFQNEAQLEKSRLLSDRFSAERPKGSFSTLEIQRTEQGDSAMYLCASSLRTGTAGANVLTFGAGSRLTVL.

The genes are TRBV5-1 and TRBJ2-7; 7 bases match TRBD2. CDR1 and CDR2 (germline): SGHRS, YFSETQ. Trimming cost V 7 bases and J 4 bases; bases outside gene matches: 14. The CDR3 runs to 15 residues. The CDR3 region has the DNA TGCGCCAGCCGAAGCCTCCTAGCGGAGTTTTACGAGCAGTACTTC. This codes for CASRSLLAEFYEQYF.

The genes are TRBV19 and TRBJ2-5; possibly TRBD1 for D (6 bases). Per the germline V gene, CDR1 is LNHDA and CDR2 is SQIVND (reference sequence). The CDR3 runs to 14 residues. Trimming shortened V by 5 bases and J by 2 bases, and 12 bases separated the two germline ends. CDR3 protein: CASSPRDTQETQYF. The CDR3 bases are TGTGCCAGTAGTCCCCGGGACACGCAAGAGACCCAGTACTTC.

The chain carries TRBV2 and TRBJ2-1; 12 bases agree with TRBD2. CDR1 SNHLY and CDR2 FYNNEI come from the germline V gene. There are 17 residues in the CDR3. The V and J ends lost 5 bases and 3 bases, in that order; junction bases with no gene match: 8. The CDR3 DNA reads TGTGCCAGCAGTCGTCTAGCGGGGGGGCGCCTCTACAATGAGCAGTTCTTC. This sequence encodes CASSRLAGGRLYNEQFF.

This clone was seen only once. The chain links TRBV5-6 to TRBJ1-2, with 9 bases matching TRBD1. Germline trimming cut 4 bases from V and 2 bases from J; bases unmatched to any gene: 3. CDR1 and CDR2 (germline): SGHDT, YYEEEE. This CDR3 region has 14 residues. In nucleotides, the CDR3 is TGTGCCAGCAGCCCCGGGACAGGGAACTATGGCTACACCTTC. It yields the protein CASSPGTGNYGYTF.

This rearrangement joins TRBV4-2 to TRBJ2-3; maybe TRBD2 (6 bases). Germline values: CDR1 LGHNA, CDR2 YNFKEQ. V was pared by 4 bases and J by 5 bases, with 22 bases between. This CDR3 comprises 17 residues. The chain's CDR3 is CASSPLGGGSLGDTQYF. The CDR3 bases are TGTGCCAGCAGCCCCCTAGGAGGAGGGAGTTTAGGAGATACGCAGTATTTT.

The V gene is TRBV9, the J gene TRBJ2-6; D is unclear. Germline assignment: CDR1 SGDLS and CDR2 YYNGEE. The CDR3 runs to 14 residues. V lost 4 bases to trimming and J lost 11 bases, with 16 bases between them. The CDR3 spells CASSPGGPTYVLTF. DNA for the CDR3: TGTGCCAGCAGCCCAGGTGGGCCGACGTACGTCCTGACTTTC.

This clone was seen once. The chain employs TRBV25-1 and TRBJ2-5, with D perhaps matching TRBD2 (5 bases). Germline CDR1 is MGHDK and CDR2 is SYGVNS. Trimming stripped 5 bases from V and 4 bases from J, with 8 bases between. This CDR3 contains 12 residues. CDR3 in DNA: TGTGCCAGCAGTCCCGGAGGAGAGACCCAGTACTTC. Translated, it gives CASSPGGETQYF.

As to this clone: The sample has other DNA sequences that encode this CDR3 too. V is TRBV29-1 and J is TRBJ2-7, with D perhaps matching TRBD2 (7 bases). V lost 5 bases and J lost 7, with 18 bases in between. The germline V gene encodes CDR1 SQVTM and CDR2 ANQGSEA. The CDR3 runs 13 residues. CDR3 residues: CSVLEAGDYEQYF. CDR3 DNA sequence: TGCAGCGTTTTAGAGGCAGGGGACTATGAGCAGTACTTC.

The chain joins TRBV19 to TRBJ1-5; D is perhaps TRBD1 (5 bases). There are 16 residues in the CDR3. Between the trimmed V and J ends, which lost 3 bases and 1 base, there was a span of 13 bases. The germline V gene has CDR1 LNHDA and CDR2 SQIVND (reference sequence). The CDR3 DNA is TGTGCCAGTAGTATCCCCTCCCAGGGAAGCAATCAGCCCCAGCATTTT. It yields the protein CASSIPSQGSNQPQHF.

The genes are TRBV5-1 and TRBJ1-1, with D possibly TRBD1 on 6 matching bases. Germline lookup yields CDR1 SGHRS and CDR2 YFSETQ. This CDR3 has 17 amino acids. V lost 4 bases and J lost 0, with 19 bases in between. CDR3 sequence: CASSPELNRALNTEAFF. In nucleotides, the CDR3 is TGCGCCAGCAGCCCGGAACTAAACAGGGCTTTGAACACTGAAGCTTTCTTT.

The chain uses TRBV13 and TRBJ2-3, with 14 nucleotides matching TRBD2. J lost 2 bases, V lost 5 bases, and 9 bases had no gene match. Looked up from germline, CDR1 is PRHDT and CDR2 is FYEKMQ (reference sequence). The CDR3 length is 18 residues. CDR3 amino acids: CASSLRTSGGTPTDTQYF. The CDR3 coding sequence is TGTGCCAGCAGCCTGAGGACTAGCGGGGGGACCCCCACAGATACGCAGTATTTT.

This clone has only one observation. The chain uses TRBV29-1 and TRBJ1-1; 10 bases are a match to TRBD1. V trimming: 6 bases; J trimming: 7 bases; junction bases outside the gene matches: 8. The CDR3 runs 13 residues. Germline V gives CDR1 SQVTM, CDR2 ANQGSEA. CDR3 nucleotide sequence: TGCAGCGTCGAGACAGGGGGCCTTGTTGAAGCTTTCTTT. Its protein product is CSVETGGLVEAFF.

The gene calls are TRBV5-8 and TRBJ2-3, with D possibly matching TRBD2 (5 bases). V was clipped by 3 bases and J by 2 bases, with 10 bases between them. The CDR3 contains 14 residues. Germline lookup yields CDR1 SGHTS and CDR2 YDEGEE. CDR3 nucleotides: TGTGCCAGCAGCTCAGGAGGTCCCACAGATACGCAGTATTTT. This gives the protein CASSSGGPTDTQYF.

The chain recombines TRBV18 with TRBJ1-2, with TRBD1 matching over 10 bases. The J segment lost 2 bases and the V segment lost 0 bases, leaving 0 bases of the junction unmatched. The CDR3 is made up of 15 amino acids. Germline CDR1 is KGHSH and CDR2 is LQKENI. The CDR3 bases are TGTGCCAGCTCACCACCGGGACAGGGGAACTATGGCTACACCTTC. Protein: CASSPPGQGNYGYTF.

The chain joins TRBV13 to TRBJ1-1; unclear D gene. The ends were cut back, 3 bases at V and 8 bases at J, with 7 bases in the middle. CDR1 and CDR2 from the germline V gene are PRHDT and FYEKMQ (reference sequence). The CDR3 is 11 amino acids. CDR3: CASSFSQEAFF. The CDR3 DNA is TGTGCCAGCAGCTTTTCACAGGAAGCTTTCTTT.

The chain has TRBV5-6 and TRBJ2-7, with D unresolved. The V and J ends lost 3 bases and 5 bases respectively, with 9 bases between them. CDR1 is SGHDT and CDR2 is YYEEEE in the germline V gene. The CDR3 is 12 residues long. The CDR3 region has the DNA TGTGCCAGCAGCTCTTCGCTACACGAGCAGTACTTC. It encodes CASSSSLHEQYF.

The chain uses TRBV27 and TRBJ2-1; 8 bases are shared with TRBD2. Trimming at V came to 7 bases and at J to 6 bases, leaving 5 bases not matched to a gene. CDR3 size: 13 residues. In germline, CDR1 is MNHEY, CDR2 SMNVEV (reference sequence). The CDR3 protein is CASTGLATNEQFF. The CDR3 DNA follows: TGTGCCAGCACTGGACTAGCTACCAATGAGCAGTTCTTC.

The V gene is TRBV6-5, the J gene TRBJ1-1; D is ambiguous. Germline lookup yields CDR1 MNHEY and CDR2 SVGAGI. V was clipped by 0 bases and J by 5 bases, with 4 bases between them. The CDR3 is 12 residues long. CDR3: CASSYSRTEAFF. DNA for the CDR3: TGTGCCAGCAGTTACTCGAGGACTGAAGCTTTCTTT.

The chain links TRBV13 to TRBJ2-7; no clear D gene. The V and J ends lost 5 bases and 5 bases respectively, with 16 bases between them. The CDR3 runs 14 residues. Germline CDR1 reads PRHDT; CDR2 reads FYEKMQ (reference sequence). The CDR3 sequence is CASSPFIGSHEQYF. The CDR3 DNA sequence: TGTGCCAGCAGCCCTTTCATCGGGTCCCACGAGCAGTACTTC.